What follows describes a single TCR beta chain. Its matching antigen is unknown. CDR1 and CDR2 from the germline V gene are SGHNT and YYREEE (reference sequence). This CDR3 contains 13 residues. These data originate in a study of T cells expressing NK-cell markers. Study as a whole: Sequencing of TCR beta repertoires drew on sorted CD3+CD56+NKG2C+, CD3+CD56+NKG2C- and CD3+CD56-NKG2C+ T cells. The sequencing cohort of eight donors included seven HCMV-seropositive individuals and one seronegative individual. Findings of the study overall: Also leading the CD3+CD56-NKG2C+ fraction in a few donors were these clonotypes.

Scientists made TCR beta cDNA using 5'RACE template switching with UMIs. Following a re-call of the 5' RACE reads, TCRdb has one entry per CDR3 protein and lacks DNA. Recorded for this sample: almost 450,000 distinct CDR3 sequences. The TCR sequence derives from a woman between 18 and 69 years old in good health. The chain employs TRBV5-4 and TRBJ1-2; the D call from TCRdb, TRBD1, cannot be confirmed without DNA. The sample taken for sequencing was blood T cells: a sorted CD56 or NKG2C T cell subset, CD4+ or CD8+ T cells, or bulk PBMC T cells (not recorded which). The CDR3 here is CASSGDMSDGYTF.